This T cell receptor beta chain was identified during a study of cytomegalovirus exposure and HLA in healthy donors. V gave up 4 bases and J gave up 1 base; unmatched junction bases: 4. Looked up from germline, CDR1 is SGHDT and CDR2 is YYEEEE. This CDR3 comprises 14 residues. TCRdb's copy holds only in-frame clones and misses some; the assay was immunoSEQ multiplex PCR. The sample has 150,000 to 200,000 clones; approximately 86% are singletons. This chain links TRBV5-6 with TRBJ2-5, with 7 bases matching TRBD1. The sequenced material came from PBMCs. The TCR sequence derives from a young woman in good health and CMV-seronegative. The CDR3 coding sequence is TGTGCCAGCAGCCCCGGGGACAGCCAAGAGACCCAGTACTTC. Translating it yields CASSPGDSQETQYF.